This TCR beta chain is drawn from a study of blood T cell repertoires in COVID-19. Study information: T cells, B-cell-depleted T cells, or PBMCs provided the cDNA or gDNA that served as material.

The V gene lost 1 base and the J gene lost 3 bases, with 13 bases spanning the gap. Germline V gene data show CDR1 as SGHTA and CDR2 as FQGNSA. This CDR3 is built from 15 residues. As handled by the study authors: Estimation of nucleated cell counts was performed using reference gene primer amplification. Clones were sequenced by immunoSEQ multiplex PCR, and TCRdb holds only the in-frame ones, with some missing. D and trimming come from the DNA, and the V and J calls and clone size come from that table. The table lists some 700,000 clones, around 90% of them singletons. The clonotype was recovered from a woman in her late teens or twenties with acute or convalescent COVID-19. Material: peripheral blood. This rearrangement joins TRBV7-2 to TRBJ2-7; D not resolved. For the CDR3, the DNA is TGTGCCAGCAGCTTAGGGCAAGCACTAATCTACGAGCAGTACTTC. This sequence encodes CASSLGQALIYEQYF.